A single T cell receptor (beta chain) is shown here with its context. What it binds is not known. This sample is drawn from a study of cytomegalovirus exposure and HLA in healthy donors. Overall study findings and caveats: Sequencing likely produced, as an artifact, a cluster of highly shared sequence variants.

PCR involved 60 Vbeta and 13 Jbeta primers. Sequencing used immunoSEQ multiplex PCR; TCRdb keeps in-frame clones, though not all of them. Here the sample spans just over 150,000 clones, roughly 70% being singletons. The study sampled nominally healthy donors, though unrecorded immune exposures were likely. CDR3 length: 14 amino acids. Germline loops: CDR1 SGHRS, CDR2 YFSETQ. V gave up 3 bases and J gave up 7 bases, with 13 bases separating them. The J gene is TRBJ1-4, the V gene TRBV5-1; perhaps TRBD1 as D (6 bases). The sample comprised PBMCs. The clonotype originates from a man aged 40-55 years in good health and CMV-seropositive. The CDR3 region is CASSSPGVAEKLFF. DNA of the CDR3: TGCGCCAGCAGCTCCCCAGGGGTCGCTGAAAAACTGTTTTTT.